Listed below are T cell receptor beta chains from one sample, sequenced in a study of T cells after yellow fever vaccination. TCRdb reanalysed the 5' RACE reads using MiXCR and keeps one entry per CDR3 protein. The table shows a few hundred thousand distinct CDR3 sequences, with approximately 5.2% occurring only once. Sequenced here: CD4+ T cells sorted from PBMCs, sampled on the day of the yellow fever booster vaccination. The receptors stem from a young man who received the YFV17D yellow fever vaccine. Both conserved end residues are part of each CDR3. Each record gives: V gene, clone size, J gene, CDR3 protein. Rows may omit the clone size; those that give it use once, few, many or a size class.

TRBV20-1	few	TRBJ1-6	CSAVPTGHNSPLHF
TRBV20-1	.	TRBJ1-2	CSAPDRGRGYTF
TRBV5-4	many	TRBJ2-3	CASSLSGGPLQADTQYF
TRBV5-1	.	TRBJ1-2	CASSLDGQGGGYTF
TRBV12-3/TRBV12-4	many	TRBJ1-3	CASSRSDSSGNTIYF
TRBV20-1	many	TRBJ1-5	CSAPMGGNQPQHF
TRBV7-2	many	TRBJ2-1	CASSLSYNEQFF
TRBV5-1	many	TRBJ1-6	CASTSGEDHSPLHF
TRBV19	.	TRBJ2-3	CASSTSASTDTQYF
TRBV25-1	few	TRBJ1-2	CASSEYRGGSNYGYTF
TRBV6-5	.	TRBJ1-6	CASKDTYNSPLHF
TRBV7-2	.	TRBJ2-7	CASSEARGLIYEQYF
TRBV5-1	few	TRBJ1-6	CASSLEGITNSPLHF